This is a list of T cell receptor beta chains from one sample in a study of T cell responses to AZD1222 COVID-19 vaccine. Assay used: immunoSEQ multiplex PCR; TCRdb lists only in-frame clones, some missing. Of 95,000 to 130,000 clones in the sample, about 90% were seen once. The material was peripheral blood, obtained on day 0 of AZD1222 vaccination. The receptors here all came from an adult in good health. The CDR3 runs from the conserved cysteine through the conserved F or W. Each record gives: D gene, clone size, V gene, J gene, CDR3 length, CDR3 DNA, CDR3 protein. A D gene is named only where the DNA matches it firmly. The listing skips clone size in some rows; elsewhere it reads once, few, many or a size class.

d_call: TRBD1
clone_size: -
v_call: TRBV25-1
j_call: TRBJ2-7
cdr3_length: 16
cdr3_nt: TGTGCCAGCAGTCCTAACCCCGGGACAGGGGCCCACGAGCAGTACTTC
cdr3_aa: CASSPNPGTGAHEQYF

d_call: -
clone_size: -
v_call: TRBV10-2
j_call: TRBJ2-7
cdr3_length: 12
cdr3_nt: TGCGCCAGCAGTCCTCCCACCTACGAGCAGTACTTC
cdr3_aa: CASSPPTYEQYF

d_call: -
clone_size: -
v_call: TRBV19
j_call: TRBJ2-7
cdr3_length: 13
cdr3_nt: TGTGCCAGTAGTCCGGGAGCGTCCTACGAGCAGTACTTC
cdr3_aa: CASSPGASYEQYF

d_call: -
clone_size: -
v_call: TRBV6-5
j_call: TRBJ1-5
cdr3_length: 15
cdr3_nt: TGTGCCAGCAGCCTCACTTGGGCTAGCAATCAGCCCCAGCATTTT
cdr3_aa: CASSLTWASNQPQHF

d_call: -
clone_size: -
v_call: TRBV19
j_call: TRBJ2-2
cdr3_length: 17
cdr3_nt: TGTGCCAGTAGTATAGATCGGCGTGGGAGTAGGACCGGGGAGCTGTTTTTT
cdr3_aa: CASSIDRRGSRTGELFF

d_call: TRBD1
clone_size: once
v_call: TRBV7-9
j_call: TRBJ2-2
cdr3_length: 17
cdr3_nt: TGTGCCAGCAGCTTAATCACCACAGGGGGCAAAAACGGGGAGCTGTTTTTT
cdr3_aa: CASSLITTGGKNGELFF

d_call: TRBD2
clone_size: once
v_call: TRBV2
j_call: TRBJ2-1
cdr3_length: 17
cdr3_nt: TGTGCCAGCAGTGAAGGTCTAGCGGGCCTTACCTACAATGAGCAGTTCTTC
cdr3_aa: CASSEGLAGLTYNEQFF

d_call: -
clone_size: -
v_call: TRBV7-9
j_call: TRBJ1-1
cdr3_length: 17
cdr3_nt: TGTGCCAGCAGCCCCCCGCGAACCGGGACAAGGAACACTGAAGCTTTCTTT
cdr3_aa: CASSPPRTGTRNTEAFF

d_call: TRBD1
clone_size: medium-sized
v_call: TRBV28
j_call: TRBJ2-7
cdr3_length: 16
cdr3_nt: TGTGCCAGCAGCGCCCAGGACAGGGGGCGAGGGTACGAGCAGTACTTC
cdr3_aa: CASSAQDRGRGYEQYF

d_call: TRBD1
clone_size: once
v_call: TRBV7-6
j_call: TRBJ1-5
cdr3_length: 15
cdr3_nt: TGTGCCAGCAATCAGGGGGGCTATGGCAATCAGCCCCAGCATTTT
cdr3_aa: CASNQGGYGNQPQHF

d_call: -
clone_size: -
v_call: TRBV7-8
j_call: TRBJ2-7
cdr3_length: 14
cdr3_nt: TGTGCCAGCAGCTTAGTCGGGGGCGCCTACGAGCAGTACTTC
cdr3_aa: CASSLVGGAYEQYF

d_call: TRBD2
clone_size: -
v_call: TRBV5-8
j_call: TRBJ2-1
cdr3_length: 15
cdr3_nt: TGTGCCAGCAGCTTGGGACTAGCGGGAAACAATGAGCAGTTCTTC
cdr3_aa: CASSLGLAGNNEQFF

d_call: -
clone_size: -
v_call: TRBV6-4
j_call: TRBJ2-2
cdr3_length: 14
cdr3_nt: TGTGAATCAAAGGACAGCGCGAACACCGGGGAGCTGTTTTTT
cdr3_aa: CESKDSANTGELFF

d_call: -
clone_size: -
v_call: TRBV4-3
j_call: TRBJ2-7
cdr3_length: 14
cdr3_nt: TGCGCCAGCAGCCAAGGGGCAGGGGCCTACGAGCAGTACTTC
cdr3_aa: CASSQGAGAYEQYF

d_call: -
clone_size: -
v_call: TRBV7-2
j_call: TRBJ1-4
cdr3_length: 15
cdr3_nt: TGTGCCAGCAGCCCGAGCATCGCAACTAATGAAAAACTGTTTTTT
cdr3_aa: CASSPSIATNEKLFF

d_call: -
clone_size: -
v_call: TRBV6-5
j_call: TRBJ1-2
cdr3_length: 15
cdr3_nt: TGTGCCAGCAGTCTACATCCACAGGTTGCCCCTGGCTACACCTTC
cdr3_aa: CASSLHPQVAPGYTF

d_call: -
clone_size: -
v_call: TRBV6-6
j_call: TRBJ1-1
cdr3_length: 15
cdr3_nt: TGTGCCAGCAGTTACTCCTCCCGACAGTCCCGGGGAGCTTTCTTT
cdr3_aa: CASSYSSRQSRGAFF

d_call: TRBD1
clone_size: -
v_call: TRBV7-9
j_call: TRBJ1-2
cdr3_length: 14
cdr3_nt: TGTGCCAGCAGCGTAGCAGGGGGCGAGAGGGGCTACACCTTC
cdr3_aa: CASSVAGGERGYTF

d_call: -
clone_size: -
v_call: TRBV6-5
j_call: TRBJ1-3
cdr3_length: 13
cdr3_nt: TGTGCCACCAAGGCTTCCTCTGGAAACACCATATATTTT
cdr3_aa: CATKASSGNTIYF

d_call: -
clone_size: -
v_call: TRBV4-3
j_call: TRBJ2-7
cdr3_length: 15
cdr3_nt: TGCGCCAGCAGCCAAGCTCGGGACTTCGCCTACGAGCAGTACTTC
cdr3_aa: CASSQARDFAYEQYF

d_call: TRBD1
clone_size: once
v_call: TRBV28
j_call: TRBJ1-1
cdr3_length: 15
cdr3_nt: TGTGCCAGCAGTTCCCCGGACAGGGGGCTTTTTGAAGCTTTCTTT
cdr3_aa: CASSSPDRGLFEAFF

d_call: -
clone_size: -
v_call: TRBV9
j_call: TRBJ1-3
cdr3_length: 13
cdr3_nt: TGTGCCAGCAGCCCCGCCTCTGGAAACACCATATATTTT
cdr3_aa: CASSPASGNTIYF

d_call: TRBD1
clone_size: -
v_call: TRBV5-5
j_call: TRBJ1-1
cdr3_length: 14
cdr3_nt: TGTGCCAGCAGCTTTGGGACAGGGGGTACTGAAGCTTTCTTT
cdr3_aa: CASSFGTGGTEAFF

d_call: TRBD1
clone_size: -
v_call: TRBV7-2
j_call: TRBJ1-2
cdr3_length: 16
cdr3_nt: TGTGCCAGCAGCTTATCACCGGGACAGGGGGTCTATGGCTACACCTTC
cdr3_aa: CASSLSPGQGVYGYTF

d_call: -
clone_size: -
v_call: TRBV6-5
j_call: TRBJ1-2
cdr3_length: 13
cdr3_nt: TGTGCCAGCAGACCCGGGAAGGAGAATGGCTACACCTTC
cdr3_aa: CASRPGKENGYTF

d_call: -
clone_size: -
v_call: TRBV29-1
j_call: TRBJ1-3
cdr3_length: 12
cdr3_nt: TGCAGCGTCGCTTTCTCTGGAAACACCATATATTTT
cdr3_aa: CSVAFSGNTIYF

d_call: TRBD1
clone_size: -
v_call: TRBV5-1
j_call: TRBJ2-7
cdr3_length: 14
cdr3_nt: TGCGCCAGCAGCACCGGACAGGGTAGCCCCGAGCAGTACTTC
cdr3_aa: CASSTGQGSPEQYF

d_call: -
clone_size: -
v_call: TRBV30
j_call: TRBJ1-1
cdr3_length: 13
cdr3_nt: TGTGCCTGGAGCCTGACAGATAACACTGAAGCTTTCTTT
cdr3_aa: CAWSLTDNTEAFF

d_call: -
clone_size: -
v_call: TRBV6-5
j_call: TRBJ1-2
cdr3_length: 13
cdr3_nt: TGTGCCAGCAGTCCAACAGGGAACTATGGCTACACCTTC
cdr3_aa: CASSPTGNYGYTF

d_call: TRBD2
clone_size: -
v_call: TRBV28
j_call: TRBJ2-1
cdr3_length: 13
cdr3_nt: TGTGCCAGCAGGGCTAGCGGGGGAATTGAGCAGTTCTTC
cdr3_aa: CASRASGGIEQFF

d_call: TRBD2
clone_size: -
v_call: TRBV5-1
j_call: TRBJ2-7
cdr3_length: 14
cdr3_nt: TGCGCCAGCAGCTCCGGCGGGAGTTTTTACGAGCAGTACTTC
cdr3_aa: CASSSGGSFYEQYF

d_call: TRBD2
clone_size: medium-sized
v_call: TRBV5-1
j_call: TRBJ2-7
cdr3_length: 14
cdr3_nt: TGCGCCAGCAGCTTGGCGGGAGGGTCCTACGAGCAGTACTTC
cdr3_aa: CASSLAGGSYEQYF

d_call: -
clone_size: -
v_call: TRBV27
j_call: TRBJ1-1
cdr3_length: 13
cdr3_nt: TGTGCCAGCAGTATACAGGCGAACACTGAAGCTTTCTTT
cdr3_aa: CASSIQANTEAFF

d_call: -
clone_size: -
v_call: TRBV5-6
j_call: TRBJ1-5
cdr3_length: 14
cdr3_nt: TGTGCCAGCAGCCGCGGGACCCCATTAGAGCCCCAGCATTTT
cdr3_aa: CASSRGTPLEPQHF

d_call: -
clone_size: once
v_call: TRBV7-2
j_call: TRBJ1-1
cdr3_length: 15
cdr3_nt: TGTGCCAGCAGCTTAGCGGGACACCTGAACACTGAAGCTTTCTTT
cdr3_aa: CASSLAGHLNTEAFF

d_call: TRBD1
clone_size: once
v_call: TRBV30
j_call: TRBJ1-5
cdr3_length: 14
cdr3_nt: TGTGCCTGGAGTGTACAAGGGGGCCCCCAGCCCCAGCATTTT
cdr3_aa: CAWSVQGGPQPQHF